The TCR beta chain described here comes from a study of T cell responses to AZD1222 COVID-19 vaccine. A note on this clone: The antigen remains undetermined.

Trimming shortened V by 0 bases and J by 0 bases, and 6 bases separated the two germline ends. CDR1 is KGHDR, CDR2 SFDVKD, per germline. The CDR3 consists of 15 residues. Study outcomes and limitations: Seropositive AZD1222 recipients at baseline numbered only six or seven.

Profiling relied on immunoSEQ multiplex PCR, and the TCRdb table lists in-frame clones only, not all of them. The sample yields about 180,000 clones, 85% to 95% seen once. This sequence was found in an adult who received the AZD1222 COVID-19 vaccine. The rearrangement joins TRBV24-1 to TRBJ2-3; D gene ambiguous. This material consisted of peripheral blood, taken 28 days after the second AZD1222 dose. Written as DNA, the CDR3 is TGTGCCACCAGTGATTTGTCCTCGAGCACAGATACGCAGTATTTT. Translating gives CATSDLSSSTDTQYF.